A single sample gave rise to the 26 T cell receptor beta chains below, sequenced in a study of cytomegalovirus exposure and HLA in healthy donors. This PCR relied on a set of 60 Vbeta primers and 13 Jbeta primers. The data were produced by immunoSEQ multiplex PCR, yet TCRdb's version contains in-frame clones alone and is incomplete. Of about 250,000 clones listed, approximately 80% are singletons. Source material: PBMCs. The receptors come from a girl aged 2-10 years in good health and CMV-seronegative.

The CDR3 DNA reads TGTGCCAGCAGCTCGGGTATAGCGGGGGGACAAGAGACCCAGTACTTC. Translation: CASSSGIAGGQETQYF. The chain joins TRBV11-3 to TRBJ2-5; 10 bases are a match to TRBD2. The CDR3 sequence is 16 residues long. Trimming removed 4 bases from V and 2 bases from J; junction bases left unmatched: 7. Germline V gene data show CDR1 as SGHNT and CDR2 as YENEEA.

The V and J genes are TRBV27 and TRBJ1-1; TRBD1 aligns across 8 bases. The J segment lost 5 bases and the V segment lost 6 bases, leaving 11 bases of the junction unmatched. The germline V gene has CDR1 MNHEY and CDR2 SMNVEV (reference sequence). This CDR3 spans 15 amino acids. The DNA of the CDR3 is TGTGCCAGCAGACCCGTCGGACAGGGAAGGACTGAAGCTTTCTTT. Translating gives CASRPVGQGRTEAFF.

There are a few counts of this clone. The chain combines TRBV7-9 with TRBJ1-4; D may be TRBD1 (6 bases). Trimming took 5 bases from V and 8 from J, leaving 18 bases between them. The CDR3 contains 15 residues. CDR1 is SEHNR and CDR2 is FQNEAQ in the germline V gene (reference sequence). DNA for the CDR3: TGTGCCAGCAGCCCCTCACAGGGTTTCGACGAAAAACTGTTTTTT. This sequence encodes CASSPSQGFDEKLFF. The whole variable domain, filled in from reference TRBV7-9 and TRBJ1-4, reads DTGVSQNPRHKITKRGQNVTFRCDPISEHNRLYWYRQTLGQGPEFLTYFQNEAQLEKSRLLSDRFSAERPKGSFSTLEIQRTEQGDSAMYLCASSPSQGFDEKLFFGSGTQLSVL.

The chain employs TRBV30 and TRBJ2-7; possible D gene TRBD1, 6 bases. CDR3 length: 13 residues. Germline CDR1 GTSNPN, CDR2 SVGIG (reference sequence). Trimming took off 6 bases at V and 3 bases at J, with 15 bases between the two ends. The CDR3 DNA is TGTGCCTGTCAGCCGGGACACATCTACGAGCAGTACTTC. Translated: CACQPGHIYEQYF.

This clone was seen just once. V and J are TRBV6-5 and TRBJ2-1; 8 bases agree with TRBD2. This CDR3 contains 15 residues. Trimming at V came to 0 bases and at J to 4 bases, leaving 2 bases not matched to a gene. Germline V gene lookup returns CDR1 MNHEY and CDR2 SVGAGI. CDR3 protein: CASSYSPSGYNEQFF. The CDR3, as DNA: TGTGCCAGCAGTTACTCCCCTAGCGGGTACAATGAGCAGTTCTTC.

This clone was seen more than once but under ten times. The genes are TRBV28 and TRBJ1-5; a possible D gene is TRBD1 (5 bases). Germline-derived CDR1 and CDR2 are MDHEN and SYDVKM. V was pared by 5 bases and J by 10 bases, with 9 bases between. CDR3 length: 11 residues. CDR3 residues: CASSAGGPQHF. The CDR3 region has the DNA TGTGCCAGCAGTGCCGGGGGTCCCCAGCATTTT.

The chain couples TRBV2 to TRBJ1-1; TRBD1 agrees at 8 bases. This CDR3 contains 14 residues. CDR1 is SNHLY and CDR2 is FYNNEI in the germline V gene. V lost 8 bases, J lost 3 bases, and 8 bases stayed unmatched. CDR3 DNA: TGTGCCAGCGGCGGACAGGGAACTTACACTGAAGCTTTCTTT. Translating gives CASGGQGTYTEAFF.

In its sample, this clone was seen a few times. The V gene is TRBV27, the J gene TRBJ1-2; TRBD1 agrees at 9 bases. CDR1 and CDR2 from the germline V gene are MNHEY and SMNVEV (reference sequence). This CDR3 contains 16 residues. J was trimmed by 4 bases and V by 5 bases; bases with no gene match: 11. The CDR3 reads CASSPLTGGYSYGYTF. CDR3 nucleotide sequence: TGTGCCAGCAGTCCCCTGACAGGGGGGTATAGCTATGGCTACACCTTC.

The chain links TRBV2 to TRBJ2-5; TRBD2 matches 12 bases. Germline CDR1 and CDR2: SNHLY and FYNNEI. CDR3 length: 15 amino acids. J was trimmed by 2 bases and V by 6 bases; bases with no gene match: 4. In nucleotides, the CDR3 is TGTGCCAGCAGCGATACTAGCGGGAGGCAAGAGACCCAGTACTTC. This sequence encodes CASSDTSGRQETQYF.

This chain links TRBV7-6 with TRBJ2-5; D not certain. Trimming removed 5 bases at V and 3 bases at J, with 16 bases between. The CDR3 is 15 amino acids. CDR1 and CDR2 from the germline V gene are SGHVS and FNYEAQ. In DNA, the CDR3 is TGTGCCAGCAGCGCGAATCCCCCAACGAAAGAGACCCAGTACTTC. Amino acids: CASSANPPTKETQYF.

The rearrangement uses TRBV4-1 and TRBJ2-1; 14 bases fit TRBD2. Per germline, CDR1 MGHRA and CDR2 YSYEKL. V trimming: 7 bases; J trimming: 10 bases; junction bases outside the gene matches: 6. The CDR3 totals 14 residues. The DNA for the CDR3 is TGCGCCAGCACTAGCTGGACTAGCGGGGGGGAGCAGTTCTTC. This codes for CASTSWTSGGEQFF.

The V and J genes are TRBV2 and TRBJ2-3; the match to TRBD2 covers 8 bases. The V gene end was trimmed by 5 bases and the J gene end by 2 bases; junction bases not matched to a gene: 6. CDR3 length: 15 residues. Germline V gene sequence: CDR1 SNHLY, CDR2 FYNNEI. CDR3 residues: CASSQGAGATDTQYF. CDR3 sequence (DNA): TGTGCCAGCAGTCAGGGAGCGGGGGCCACAGATACGCAGTATTTT. The whole variable domain, filled in from reference TRBV2 and TRBJ2-3, reads EPEVTQTPSHQVTQMGQEVILRCVPISNHLYFYWYRQILGQKVEFLVSFYNNEISEKSEIFDDQFSVERPDGSNFTLKIRSTKLEDSAMYFCASSQGAGATDTQYFGPGTRLTVL.

This clone is a singleton in its sample. This chain joins TRBV5-3 and TRBJ2-7, with TRBD2 identical over 10 bases. TRBV5-3 is placed among ORFs of uncertain function. J gave up 0 bases and V 5 bases, and 5 bases lay outside the gene matches. The CDR3 extends over 15 amino acids. The CDR3 bases are TGTGCCAGAAGACATAGACTAGCGGGCTCCTACGAGCAGTACTTC. It encodes CARRHRLAGSYEQYF.

The chain is built from TRBV28 and TRBJ2-3; D not resolved. Between the trimmed V and J ends, which lost 2 bases and 4 bases, there was a span of 4 bases. CDR1 is MDHEN, CDR2 SYDVKM, per germline. The CDR3 runs 12 residues. The CDR3 loop is CASSLNSDTQYF. CDR3 DNA: TGTGCCAGCAGTTTAAACTCAGATACGCAGTATTTT.

This chain connects TRBV4-1 to TRBJ1-1; 12 nucleotides align to TRBD1. Germline V gives CDR1 MGHRA, CDR2 YSYEKL. The CDR3 length is 14 residues. V trimming: 6 bases; J trimming: 11 bases; junction bases outside the gene matches: 10. The chain's CDR3 is CASSPTGTGGLAFF. CDR3 DNA: TGCGCCAGCAGTCCAACCGGGACAGGGGGCTTGGCTTTCTTT.

The chain employs TRBV7-9 and TRBJ1-5; the D is unclear. V lost 1 base to trimming and J lost 2 bases, with 6 bases between them. CDR3 size: 14 residues. CDR1 and CDR2 from the germline V gene are SEHNR and FQNEAQ (reference sequence). Here the CDR3 DNA reads TGTGCCAGCAGCTTAGTTGGCCGCAATCAGCCCCAGCATTTT. This gives the protein CASSLVGRNQPQHF.

The V gene is TRBV10-1, the J gene TRBJ2-7; tentative D call: TRBD1 (6 bases). With 2 bases removed from V and 2 bases from J, the gap between germline ends came to 7 bases. CDR1 and CDR2 from the germline V gene are WNHNN and SYGVQD (reference sequence). This CDR3 comprises 13 residues. The CDR3 DNA sequence: TGCGCCAGCAGTGAGCCAGGGGCCTACGAGCAGTACTTC. As protein: CASSEPGAYEQYF.

The V call is TRBV9, the J call TRBJ2-6, with 11 bases lining up with TRBD1. The CDR3 covers 19 residues. J gave up 4 bases and V 2 bases, and 11 bases lay outside the gene matches. From germline, CDR1 is SGDLS and CDR2 YYNGEE. CDR3 nucleotide sequence: TGTGCCAGCAGCGTGCGGGACAGGGGGTCCGTGGGCGGGGCCAACGTCCTGACTTTC. Protein: CASSVRDRGSVGGANVLTF.

This clone appeared a single time. This chain links TRBV10-3 with TRBJ2-7, with 10 bases that match TRBD1. V lost 3 bases to trimming and J lost 3 bases; unmatched junction nucleotides: 5. The CDR3 has 15 amino acids. Germline-derived CDR1 and CDR2 are ENHRY and SYGVKD. The CDR3 DNA sequence: TGTGCCATCAGTGACCGGGGACAGGGGTACTACGAGCAGTACTTC. Encoded protein: CAISDRGQGYYEQYF.

The chain combines TRBV30 with TRBJ2-3, with D possibly being TRBD1 (5 bases). CDR3 length: 14 residues. Trimming stripped 4 bases from V and 2 bases from J, with 13 bases between. The germline V gene encodes CDR1 GTSNPN and CDR2 SVGIG (reference sequence). As DNA, the CDR3 is TGTGCCTGGAATTTGGCAGGGAACACAGATACGCAGTATTTT. It specifies CAWNLAGNTDTQYF.

This rearrangement joins TRBV7-6 to TRBJ2-7, with 10 positions matching TRBD1. The CDR3 has 15 amino acids. CDR1 is SGHVS and CDR2 is FNYEAQ in the germline V gene. Trimming cost V 4 bases and J 6 bases; bases outside gene matches: 9. DNA of the CDR3: TGTGCCAGCAGCTCGACAGGGGGCGGCGAGGGCGAGCAGTACTTC. Its translation: CASSSTGGGEGEQYF. Full variable domain (outside the CDR3, taken from reference TRBV7-6 and TRBJ2-7): GAGVSQSPRYKVTKRGQDVALRCDPISGHVSLYWYRQALGQGPEFLTYFNYEAQQDKSGLPNDRFSAERPEGSISTLTIQRTEQRDSAMYRCASSSTGGGEGEQYFGPGTRLTVT.

The rearrangement links TRBV11-2 to TRBJ2-1, with TRBD2 matching over 7 bases. Germline-derived CDR1 and CDR2 are SGHAT and FQNNGV. With 2 bases clipped from V and 4 bases from J, the junction kept 8 bases outside the gene matches. CDR3 length: 16 residues. The CDR3 nucleotides are TGTGCCAGCAGCTTAAGAGAGGGAGGGCGGTACAATGAGCAGTTCTTC. Its translation: CASSLREGGRYNEQFF.

The chain has TRBV5-1 and TRBJ1-2, with D tentatively TRBD1 (6 bases). Germline V CDR1 and CDR2: SGHRS, YFSETQ. V dropped 3 bases and J dropped 4 bases, with 16 bases sitting between them. The CDR3 is 15 residues long. CDR3 DNA: TGCGCCAGCAGCTGGGGGGGAACAGGGCCCTATGGCTACACCTTC. It is translated as CASSWGGTGPYGYTF.

A single count supports this clone. The J gene is TRBJ1-2, the V gene TRBV20-1; the D is unclear. Germline V gene data show CDR1 as DFQATT and CDR2 as SNEGSKA (reference sequence). This CDR3 comprises 10 residues. Trimming cost V 4 bases and J 5 bases, with 5 bases left between them. CDR3 region: CSATEYGYTF. CDR3 coding DNA: TGCAGTGCTACGGAGTATGGCTACACCTTC.

The rearrangement uses TRBV18 and TRBJ2-6; 11 bases align to TRBD1. Germline lookup yields CDR1 KGHSH and CDR2 LQKENI. V lost 9 bases and J lost 0; bases outside the gene matches: 7. The CDR3 is made up of 17 amino acids. The CDR3 DNA reads as TGTGCCAGTTCCGGGACAGGGGGGTACTCTGGGGCCAACGTCCTGACTTTC. Protein product: CASSGTGGYSGANVLTF.

This sequence joins TRBV6-5 and TRBJ2-2; TRBD1 matches at 8 bases. The CDR3 extends over 16 amino acids. V gave up 4 bases and J gave up 0 bases; unmatched junction bases: 4. Germline assignment: CDR1 MNHEY and CDR2 SVGAGI. Here the CDR3 reads CASSWTGLANTGELFF. The CDR3 DNA reads TGTGCCAGCAGTTGGACAGGGCTTGCGAACACCGGGGAGCTGTTTTTT.